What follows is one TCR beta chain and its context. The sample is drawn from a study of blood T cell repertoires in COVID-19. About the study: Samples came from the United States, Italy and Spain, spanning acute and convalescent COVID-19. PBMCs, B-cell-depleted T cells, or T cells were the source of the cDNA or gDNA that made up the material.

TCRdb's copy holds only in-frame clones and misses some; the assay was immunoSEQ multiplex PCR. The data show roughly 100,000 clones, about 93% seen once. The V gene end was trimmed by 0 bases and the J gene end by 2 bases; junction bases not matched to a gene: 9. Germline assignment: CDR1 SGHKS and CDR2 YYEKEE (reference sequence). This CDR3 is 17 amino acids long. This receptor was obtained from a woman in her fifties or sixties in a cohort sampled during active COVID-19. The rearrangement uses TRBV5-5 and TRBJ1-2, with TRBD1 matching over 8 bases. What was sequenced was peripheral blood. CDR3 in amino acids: CASSLEVQGALNYGYTF. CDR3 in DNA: TGTGCCAGCAGCTTGGAAGTTCAGGGGGCCCTCAACTATGGCTACACCTTC. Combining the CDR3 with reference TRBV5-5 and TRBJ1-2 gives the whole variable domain DAGVTQSPTHLIKTRGQQVTLRCSPISGHKSVSWYQQVLGQGPQFIFQYYEKEERGRGNFPDRFSARQFPNYSSELNVNALLLGDSALYLCASSLEVQGALNYGYTFGSGTRLTVV.